This T cell receptor beta chain was recorded in a study of shared clonotypes between healthy human individuals. Findings and caveats of the study: Shared clonotypes across all four donors exceeded non-shared ones in generation probability. Estimated richness values were generally larger in naive subsets than in memory subsets.

V dropped 2 bases and J dropped 1 base, with 10 bases sitting between them. The CDR3 is 16 amino acids. CDR1 SGHRS and CDR2 YFSETQ come from the germline V gene. CD45RO negativity and positive selection for CCR7 defined naive CD8 cells, a population that excluded terminally differentiated effector memory CD45RA+ cells. Adult Caucasians living in Nashville, Tennessee made up all of the donors. In the study's own analysis: Filtering differed for immunoSEQ, which gave only junction sequences without quality scores. Sequenced by immunoSEQ multiplex PCR; TCRdb stores in-frame clones only, minus some. V and J calls and clone size are those listed in that table; D and trimming were worked out from the DNA. The table has 450,000 to 700,000 clones, 95% seen once. As concerns this clone: Its antigen is not known.

Sequences were obtained from naive CD8+ T cells sorted from blood. The V and J genes are TRBV5-1 and TRBJ2-6, with no clear D. The TCR was taken from a woman aged 25 to 45 in good health. The CDR3 nucleotides read TGCGCCAGCAGCTTTATAGGGTCGTCTGGGGCCAACGTCCTGACTTTC. It encodes CASSFIGSSGANVLTF. Complete variable domain (other parts from reference TRBV5-1 and TRBJ2-6): KAGVTQTPRYLIKTRGQQVTLSCSPISGHRSVSWYQQTPGQGLQFLFEYFSETQRNKGNFPGRFSGRQFSNSRSEMNVSTLELGDSALYLCASSFIGSSGANVLTFGAGSRLTVL.